This T cell receptor (beta chain) was recovered during a study of shared clonotypes between healthy human individuals. The authors ran the assay at deep level. Per the original data handling: Because ImmunoSEQ provided only junction sequences with no quality scores, the filtering differed. Method: immunoSEQ multiplex PCR; TCRdb's copy keeps in-frame clones and lacks some. From that table come the V and J calls and clone size; the DNA was used to work out D and trimming. The sample holds over a million clones, about 84% seen once. This clone was observed once. Its antigen is still unknown. The study, taken as a whole, reports: Compared with clonotypes that all four donors shared, non-shared clonotypes had lower generation probabilities.

This clonotype was obtained from a man between 18 and 29 years old in good health. Some clones in this sample may be carry-over from other donors' samples. Sequencing was performed on memory CD4+ T cells from PBMCs. Subset indicated: CD45RA-negative fraction.

The CDR3 bases are TGCGCCAGCAGCTCGACAGGGGGCACAGATACGCAGTATTTT. It yields the protein CASSSTGGTDTQYF. V and J are TRBV5-1 and TRBJ2-3; TRBD1 matches at 8 bases. Germline V CDR1 and CDR2: SGHRS, YFSETQ. Trimming removed 3 bases from V and 1 base from J; junction bases left unmatched: 1. The CDR3 sequence is 14 residues long.